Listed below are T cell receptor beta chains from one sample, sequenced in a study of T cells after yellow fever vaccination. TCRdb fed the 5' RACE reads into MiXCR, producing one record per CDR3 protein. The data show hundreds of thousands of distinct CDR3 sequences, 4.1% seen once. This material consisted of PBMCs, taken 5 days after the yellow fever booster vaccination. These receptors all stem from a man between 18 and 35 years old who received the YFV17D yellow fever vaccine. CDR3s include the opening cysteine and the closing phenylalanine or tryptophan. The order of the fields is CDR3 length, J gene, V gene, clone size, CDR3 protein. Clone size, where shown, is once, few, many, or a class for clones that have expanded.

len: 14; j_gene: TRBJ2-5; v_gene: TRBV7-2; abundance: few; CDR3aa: CASSPRQGGETQYF
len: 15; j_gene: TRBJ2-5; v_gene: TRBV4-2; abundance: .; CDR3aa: CASSQELQGAETQYF
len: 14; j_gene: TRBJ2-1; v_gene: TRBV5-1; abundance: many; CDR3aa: CASSGQPLDNEQFF
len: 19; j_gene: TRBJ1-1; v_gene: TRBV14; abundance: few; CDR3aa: CASSQEIPSDRGMNTEAFF
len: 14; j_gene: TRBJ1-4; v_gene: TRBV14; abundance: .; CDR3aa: CASSLRTVPEKLFF
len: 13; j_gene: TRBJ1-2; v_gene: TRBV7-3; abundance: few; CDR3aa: CASSFPELNGYTF
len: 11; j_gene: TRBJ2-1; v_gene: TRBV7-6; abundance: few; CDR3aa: CASSSTEEQFF
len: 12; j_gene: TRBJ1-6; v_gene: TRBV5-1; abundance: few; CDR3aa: CASSFGEQPLHF
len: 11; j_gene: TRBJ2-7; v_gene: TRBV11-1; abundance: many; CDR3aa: CASSQGSEQYF
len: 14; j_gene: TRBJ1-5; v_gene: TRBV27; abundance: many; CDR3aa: CASSFGDRNQPQHF
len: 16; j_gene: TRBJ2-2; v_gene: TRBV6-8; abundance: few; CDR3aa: CASSPGGRVITGELFF
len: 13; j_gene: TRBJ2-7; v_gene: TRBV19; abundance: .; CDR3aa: CASAGGTAYEQYF
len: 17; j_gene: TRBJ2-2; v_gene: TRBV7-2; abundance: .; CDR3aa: CASSLLRGPTNTGELFF
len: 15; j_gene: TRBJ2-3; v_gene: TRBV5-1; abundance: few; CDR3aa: CASSLEPTSTDTQYF